This TCR beta chain derives from a study of cytomegalovirus exposure and HLA in healthy donors. The PCR contained 60 Vbeta and 13 Jbeta primers. Measured with immunoSEQ multiplex PCR; TCRdb has only the in-frame clones, and not every one. The table has 95,000 to 150,000 clones, more than 65% seen once. The CDR3 spans 14 residues. The ends were cut back, 8 bases at V and 6 bases at J, with 18 bases in the middle. Germline-derived CDR1 and CDR2 are SNHLY and FYNNEI. Specimen: PBMCs. The chain combines TRBV2 with TRBJ2-3, with D possibly matching TRBD2 (5 bases). The sequence came from a human donor in good health. CDR3 in DNA: TGTGCCAGCCTCCCCGAGACTACAGTTGATACGCAGTATTTT. Its protein product is CASLPETTVDTQYF.